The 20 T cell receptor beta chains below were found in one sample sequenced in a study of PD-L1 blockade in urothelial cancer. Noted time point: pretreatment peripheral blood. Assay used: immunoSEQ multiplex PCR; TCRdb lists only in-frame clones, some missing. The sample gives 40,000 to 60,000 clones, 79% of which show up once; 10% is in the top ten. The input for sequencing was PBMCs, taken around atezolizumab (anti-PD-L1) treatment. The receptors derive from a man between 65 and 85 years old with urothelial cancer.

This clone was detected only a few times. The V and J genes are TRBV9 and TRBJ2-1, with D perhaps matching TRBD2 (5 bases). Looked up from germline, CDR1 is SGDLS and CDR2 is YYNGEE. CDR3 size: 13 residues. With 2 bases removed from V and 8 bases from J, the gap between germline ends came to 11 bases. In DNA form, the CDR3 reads TGTGCCAGCAGCGTCCGGGGAGTGGATGAGCAGTTCTTC. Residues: CASSVRGVDEQFF.

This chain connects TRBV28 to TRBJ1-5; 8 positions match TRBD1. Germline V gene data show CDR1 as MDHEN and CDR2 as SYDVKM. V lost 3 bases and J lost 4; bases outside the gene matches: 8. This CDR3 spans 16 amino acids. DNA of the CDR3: TGTGCCAGCAGTTTTATGACAGGGGCTAAGAATCAGCCCCAGCATTTT. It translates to CASSFMTGAKNQPQHF.

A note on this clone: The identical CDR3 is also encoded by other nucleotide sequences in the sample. The CDR3 DNA follows: TGTGCCAGCTCCCTACTGTGGACAGGGGGGAACACTGAAGCTTTCTTT. As protein: CASSLLWTGGNTEAFF. This chain links TRBV18 with TRBJ1-1; 10 nucleotides line up with TRBD1. The CDR3 is 16 amino acids. Germline assignment: CDR1 KGHSH and CDR2 LQKENI. Trimming cost V 6 bases and J 1 base; bases outside gene matches: 8.

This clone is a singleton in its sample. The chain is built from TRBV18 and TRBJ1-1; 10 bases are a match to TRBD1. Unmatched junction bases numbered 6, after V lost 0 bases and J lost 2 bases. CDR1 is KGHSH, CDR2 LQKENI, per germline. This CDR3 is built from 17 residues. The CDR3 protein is CASSPPKGQGVNTEAFF. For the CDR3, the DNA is TGTGCCAGCTCACCACCAAAAGGACAGGGGGTAAACACTGAAGCTTTCTTT.

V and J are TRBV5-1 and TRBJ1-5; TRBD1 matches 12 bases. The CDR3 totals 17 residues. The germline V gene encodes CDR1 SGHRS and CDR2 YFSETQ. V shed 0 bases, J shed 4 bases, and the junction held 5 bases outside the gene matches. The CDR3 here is CASSLEGQGAANQPQHF. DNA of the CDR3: TGCGCCAGCAGCTTGGAGGGACAGGGGGCAGCAAATCAGCCCCAGCATTTT.

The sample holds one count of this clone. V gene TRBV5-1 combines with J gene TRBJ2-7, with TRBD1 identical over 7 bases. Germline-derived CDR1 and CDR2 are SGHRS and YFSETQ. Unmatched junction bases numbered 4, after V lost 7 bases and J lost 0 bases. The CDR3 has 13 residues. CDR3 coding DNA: TGCGCCAGCTCAGACAGGGACTCCTACGAGCAGTACTTC. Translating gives CASSDRDSYEQYF.

The DNA for the CDR3 is TGTGCCTGGACTTTCGGACACCCCTATGGCTACACCTTC. Translated, it gives CAWTFGHPYGYTF. This sequence joins TRBV30 and TRBJ1-2, with a possible D match to TRBD1 (5 bases). Germline V gene lookup returns CDR1 GTSNPN and CDR2 SVGIG (reference sequence). Trimming left V 4 bases short and J 4 bases short, with 13 bases between. The CDR3 totals 13 residues.

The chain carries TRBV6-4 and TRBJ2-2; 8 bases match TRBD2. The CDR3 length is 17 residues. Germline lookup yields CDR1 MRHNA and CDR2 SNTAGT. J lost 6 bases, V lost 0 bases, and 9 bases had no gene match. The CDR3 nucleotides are TGTGCCAGCAGTGACTCCCCCGGCGGGGGGACCTCCGGGGAGCTGTTTTTT. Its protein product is CASSDSPGGGTSGELFF.

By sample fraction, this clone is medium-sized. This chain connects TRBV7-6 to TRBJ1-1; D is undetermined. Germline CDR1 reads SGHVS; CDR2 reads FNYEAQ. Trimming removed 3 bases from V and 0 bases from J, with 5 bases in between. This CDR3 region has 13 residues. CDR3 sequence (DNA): TGTGCCAGCAGCTTTCAAATGAACACTGAAGCTTTCTTT. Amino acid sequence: CASSFQMNTEAFF.

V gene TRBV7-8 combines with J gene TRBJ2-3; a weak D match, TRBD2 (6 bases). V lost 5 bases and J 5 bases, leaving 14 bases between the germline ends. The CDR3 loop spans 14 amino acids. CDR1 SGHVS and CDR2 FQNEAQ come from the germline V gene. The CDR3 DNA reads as TGTGCCAGCAGCCCACGGACGGGGGTAGATACGCAGTATTTT. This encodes CASSPRTGVDTQYF.

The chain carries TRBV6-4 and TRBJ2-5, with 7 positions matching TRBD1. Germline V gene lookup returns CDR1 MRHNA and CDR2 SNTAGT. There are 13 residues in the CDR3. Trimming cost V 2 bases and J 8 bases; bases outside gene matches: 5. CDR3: CASSDVKGATQYF. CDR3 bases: TGTGCCAGCAGTGACGTGAAGGGGGCTACCCAGTACTTC.

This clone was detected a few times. The CDR3, as DNA: TGTGCCAGCAGCCAACAGGACGGGCCAGATACGCAGTATTTT. It codes for CASSQQDGPDTQYF. This chain links TRBV7-6 with TRBJ2-3; TRBD1 might be the D (5 bases). Trimming pared 5 bases from V and 4 bases from J, leaving 13 bases between. The CDR3 is 14 residues long. CDR1 is SGHVS, CDR2 FNYEAQ, per germline.

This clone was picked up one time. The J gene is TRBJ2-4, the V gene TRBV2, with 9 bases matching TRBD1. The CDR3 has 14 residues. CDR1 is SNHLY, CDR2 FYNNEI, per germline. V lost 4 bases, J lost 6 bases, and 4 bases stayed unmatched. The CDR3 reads CASSGRTGVNIQYF. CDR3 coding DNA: TGTGCCAGCAGTGGGAGGACAGGGGTAAACATTCAGTACTTC.

In DNA, the CDR3 is TGTGCCAGCAGCTTAGCGTATACGCGGGAGGGATACGAGCAGTACTTC. Translating gives CASSLAYTREGYEQYF. The rearrangement links TRBV7-2 to TRBJ2-7, with TRBD2 identical over 9 bases. Trimming cost V 0 bases and J 4 bases; bases outside gene matches: 7. This CDR3 has 16 amino acids. Germline V lookup: CDR1 SGHTA, CDR2 FQGNSA. Complete variable domain (other parts from reference TRBV7-2 and TRBJ2-7): GAGVSQSPSNKVTEKGKDVELRCDPISGHTALYWYRQSLGQGLEFLIYFQGNSAPDKSGLPSDRFSAERTGGSVSTLTIQRTQQEDSAVYLCASSLAYTREGYEQYFGPGTRLTVT.

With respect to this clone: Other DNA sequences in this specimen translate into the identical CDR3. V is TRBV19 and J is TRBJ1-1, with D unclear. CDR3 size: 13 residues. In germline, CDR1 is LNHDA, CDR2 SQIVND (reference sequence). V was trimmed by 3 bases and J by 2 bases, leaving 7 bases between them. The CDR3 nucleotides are TGTGCCAGTAGTATCCAGGAAAACACTGAAGCTTTCTTT. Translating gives CASSIQENTEAFF.

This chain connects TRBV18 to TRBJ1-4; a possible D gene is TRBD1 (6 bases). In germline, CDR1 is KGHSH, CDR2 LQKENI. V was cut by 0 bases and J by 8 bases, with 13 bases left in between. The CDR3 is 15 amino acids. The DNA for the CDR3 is TGTGCCAGCTCACCACCGCAGGGGACGAGGGAAAAACTGTTTTTT. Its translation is CASSPPQGTREKLFF.

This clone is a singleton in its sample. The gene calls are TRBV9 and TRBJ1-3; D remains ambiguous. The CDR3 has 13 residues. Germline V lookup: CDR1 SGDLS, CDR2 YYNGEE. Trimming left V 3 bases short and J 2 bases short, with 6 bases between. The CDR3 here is CASSDRPGNTIYF. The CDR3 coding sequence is TGTGCCAGCAGCGACAGACCTGGAAACACCATATATTTT.

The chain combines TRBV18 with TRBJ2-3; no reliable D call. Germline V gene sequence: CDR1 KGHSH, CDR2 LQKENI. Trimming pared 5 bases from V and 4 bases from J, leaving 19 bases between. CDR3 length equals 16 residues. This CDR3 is CASSLTRSRVADTQYF. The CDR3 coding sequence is TGTGCCAGCTCATTAACCCGGAGTCGTGTGGCAGATACGCAGTATTTT.

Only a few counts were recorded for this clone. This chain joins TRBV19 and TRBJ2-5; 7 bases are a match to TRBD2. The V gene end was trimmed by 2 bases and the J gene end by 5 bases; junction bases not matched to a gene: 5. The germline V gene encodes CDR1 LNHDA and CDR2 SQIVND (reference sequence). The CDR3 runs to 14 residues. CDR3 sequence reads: CASSIQAGSETQYF. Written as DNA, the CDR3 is TGTGCCAGTAGTATACAAGCGGGAAGTGAGACCCAGTACTTC.

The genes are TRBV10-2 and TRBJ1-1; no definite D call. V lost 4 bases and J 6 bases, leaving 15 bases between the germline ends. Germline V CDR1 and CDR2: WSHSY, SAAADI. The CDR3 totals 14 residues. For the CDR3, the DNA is TGCGCCAGCAGTGTGAACACCCAGGTGGCTGAAGCTTTCTTT. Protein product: CASSVNTQVAEAFF.